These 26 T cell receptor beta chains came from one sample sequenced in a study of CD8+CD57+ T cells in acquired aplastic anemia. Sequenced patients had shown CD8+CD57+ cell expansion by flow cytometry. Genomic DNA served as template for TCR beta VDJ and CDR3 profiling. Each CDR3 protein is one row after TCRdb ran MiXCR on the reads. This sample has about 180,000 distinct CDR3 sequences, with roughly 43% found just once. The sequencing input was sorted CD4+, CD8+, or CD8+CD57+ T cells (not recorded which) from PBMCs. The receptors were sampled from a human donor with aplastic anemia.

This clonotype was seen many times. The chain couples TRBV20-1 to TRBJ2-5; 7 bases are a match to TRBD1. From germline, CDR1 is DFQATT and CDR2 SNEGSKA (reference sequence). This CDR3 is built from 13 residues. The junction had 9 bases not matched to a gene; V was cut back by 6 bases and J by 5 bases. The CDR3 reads CSAPTGFRETQYF. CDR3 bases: TGCAGTGCGCCGACAGGGTTCCGGGAGACCCAGTACTTC.

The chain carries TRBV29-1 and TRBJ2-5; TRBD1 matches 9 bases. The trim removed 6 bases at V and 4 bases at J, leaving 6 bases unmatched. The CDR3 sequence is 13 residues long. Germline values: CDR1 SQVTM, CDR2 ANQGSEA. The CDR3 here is CSVTGGAPETQYF. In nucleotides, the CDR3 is TGCAGCGTGACAGGGGGGGCCCCAGAGACCCAGTACTTC.

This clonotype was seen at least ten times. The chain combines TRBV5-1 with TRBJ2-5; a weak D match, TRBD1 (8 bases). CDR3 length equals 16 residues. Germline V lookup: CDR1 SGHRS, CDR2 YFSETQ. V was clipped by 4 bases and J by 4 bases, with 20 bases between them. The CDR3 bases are TGCGCCAGCAGCCCCCGGACAGGGAGGGAAGGAGAGACCCAGTACTTC. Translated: CASSPRTGREGETQYF.

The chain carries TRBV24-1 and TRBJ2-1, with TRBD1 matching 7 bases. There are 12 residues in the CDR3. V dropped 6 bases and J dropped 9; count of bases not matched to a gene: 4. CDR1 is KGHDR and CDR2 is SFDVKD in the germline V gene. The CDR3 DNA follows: TGTGCCACCAGTAAGACAGGGATTGAGCAGTTCTTC. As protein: CATSKTGIEQFF.

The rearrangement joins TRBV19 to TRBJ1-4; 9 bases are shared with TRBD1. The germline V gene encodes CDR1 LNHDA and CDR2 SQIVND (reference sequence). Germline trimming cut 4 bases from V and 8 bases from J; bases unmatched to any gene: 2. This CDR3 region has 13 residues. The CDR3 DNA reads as TGTGCCAGTAGTACGGACAGGGGCGAAAAACTGTTTTTT. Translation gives CASSTDRGEKLFF.

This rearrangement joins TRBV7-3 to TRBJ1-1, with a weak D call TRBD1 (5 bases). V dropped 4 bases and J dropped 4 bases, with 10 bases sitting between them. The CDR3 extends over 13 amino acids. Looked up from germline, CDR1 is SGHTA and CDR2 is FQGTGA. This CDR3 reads CASSSQALTEAFF. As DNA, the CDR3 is TGTGCCAGCAGCTCACAGGCCCTCACTGAAGCTTTCTTT.

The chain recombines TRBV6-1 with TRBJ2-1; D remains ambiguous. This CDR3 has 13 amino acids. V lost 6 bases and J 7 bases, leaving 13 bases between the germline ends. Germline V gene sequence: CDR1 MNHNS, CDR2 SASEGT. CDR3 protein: CASSSRSQNEQFF. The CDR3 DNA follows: TGTGCCAGCAGCTCTAGGAGTCAGAATGAGCAGTTCTTC.

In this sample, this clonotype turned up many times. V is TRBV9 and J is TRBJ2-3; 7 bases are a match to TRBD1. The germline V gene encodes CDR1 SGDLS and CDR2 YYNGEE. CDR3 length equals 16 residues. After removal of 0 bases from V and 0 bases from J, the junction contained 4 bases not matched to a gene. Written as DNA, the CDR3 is TGTGCCAGCAGCGTAGGTCCCAGGGGGAGCACAGATACGCAGTATTTT. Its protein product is CASSVGPRGSTDTQYF.

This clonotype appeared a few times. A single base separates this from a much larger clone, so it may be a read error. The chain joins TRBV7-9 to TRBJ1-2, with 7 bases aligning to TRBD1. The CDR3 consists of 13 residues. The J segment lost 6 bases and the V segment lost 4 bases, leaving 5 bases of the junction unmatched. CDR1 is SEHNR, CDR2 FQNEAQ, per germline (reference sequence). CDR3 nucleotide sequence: TGTGCCAGCAGCTCCGAGCAGGGGGATGGCTACACCTTC. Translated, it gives CASSSEQGDGYTF.

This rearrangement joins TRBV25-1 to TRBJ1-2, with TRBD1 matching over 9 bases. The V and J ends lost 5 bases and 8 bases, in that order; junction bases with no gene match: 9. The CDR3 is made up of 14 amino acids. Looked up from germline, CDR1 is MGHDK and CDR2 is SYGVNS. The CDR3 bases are TGTGCCAGCAGTATCGCCGGGACAGGGACCGGCTACACCTTC. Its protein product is CASSIAGTGTGYTF.

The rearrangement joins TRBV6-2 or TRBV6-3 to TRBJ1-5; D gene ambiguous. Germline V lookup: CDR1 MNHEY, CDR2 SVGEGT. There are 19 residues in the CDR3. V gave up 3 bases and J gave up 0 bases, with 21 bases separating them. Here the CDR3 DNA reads TGTGCCAGCAGTTATACGATCACTGGAGGAAGTAATAGCAATCAGCCCCAGCATTTT. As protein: CASSYTITGGSNSNQPQHF.

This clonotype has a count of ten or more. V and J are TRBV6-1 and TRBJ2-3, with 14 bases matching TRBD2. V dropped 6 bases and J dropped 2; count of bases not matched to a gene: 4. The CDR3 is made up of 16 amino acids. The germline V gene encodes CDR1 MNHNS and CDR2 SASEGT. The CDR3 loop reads CASRAGLAGVTDTQYF. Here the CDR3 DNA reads TGTGCCAGCAGAGCGGGACTAGCGGGGGTCACAGATACGCAGTATTTT.

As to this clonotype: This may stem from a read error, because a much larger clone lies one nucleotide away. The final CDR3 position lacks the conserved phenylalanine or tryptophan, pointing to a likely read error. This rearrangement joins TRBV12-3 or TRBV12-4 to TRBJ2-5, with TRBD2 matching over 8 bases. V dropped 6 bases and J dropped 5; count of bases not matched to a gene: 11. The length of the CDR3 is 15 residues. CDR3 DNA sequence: TGTGCCAGCAGCCAAGTCGGGGGGGCGCGGGAGACCCAGTACCTC. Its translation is CASSQVGGARETQYL.

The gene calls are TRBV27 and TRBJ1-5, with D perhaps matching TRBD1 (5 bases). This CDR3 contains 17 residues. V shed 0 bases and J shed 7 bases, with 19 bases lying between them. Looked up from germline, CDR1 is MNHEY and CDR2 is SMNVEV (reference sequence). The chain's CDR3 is CASSLSPGGTRPQPQHF. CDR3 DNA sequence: TGTGCCAGCAGTTTATCCCCGGGGGGGACTCGACCCCAGCCCCAGCATTTT.

CDR3 in amino acids: CSAGPRENTEAFF. The CDR3 bases are TGCAGTGCTGGCCCTCGGGAGAACACTGAAGCTTTCTTT. The chain carries TRBV20-1 and TRBJ1-1; no reliable D call. The V end lost 5 bases, the J end lost 1 base, and 11 bases lay between the germline ends. Germline CDR1 is DFQATT and CDR2 is SNEGSKA (reference sequence). This CDR3 has 13 residues.

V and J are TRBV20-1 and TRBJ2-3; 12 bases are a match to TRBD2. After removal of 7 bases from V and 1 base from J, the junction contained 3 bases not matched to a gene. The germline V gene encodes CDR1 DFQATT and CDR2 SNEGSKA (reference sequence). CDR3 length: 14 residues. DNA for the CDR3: TGCAGTGGGACTAGCGGGGTAGGCACAGATACGCAGTATTTT. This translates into CSGTSGVGTDTQYF.

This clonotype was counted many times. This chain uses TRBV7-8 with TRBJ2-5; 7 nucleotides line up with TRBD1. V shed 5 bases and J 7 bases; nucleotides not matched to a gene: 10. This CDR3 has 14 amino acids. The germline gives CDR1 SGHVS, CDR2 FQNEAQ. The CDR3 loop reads CASSRDSPSGTQYF. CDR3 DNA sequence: TGTGCCAGCAGCCGGGACAGCCCCTCGGGGACCCAGTACTTC.

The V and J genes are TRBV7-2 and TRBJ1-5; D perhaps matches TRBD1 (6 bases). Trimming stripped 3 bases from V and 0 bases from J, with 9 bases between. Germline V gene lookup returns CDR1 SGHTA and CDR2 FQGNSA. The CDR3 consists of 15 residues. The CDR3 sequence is CASSFLQGSNQPQHF. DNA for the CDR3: TGTGCCAGCAGCTTTCTACAGGGTAGCAATCAGCCCCAGCATTTT.

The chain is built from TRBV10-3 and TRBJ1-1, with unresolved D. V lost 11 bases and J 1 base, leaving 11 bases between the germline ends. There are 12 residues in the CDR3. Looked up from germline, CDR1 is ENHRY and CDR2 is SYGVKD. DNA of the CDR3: TGTGCCTCAGGAGGGAGGAACACTGAAGCTTTCTTT. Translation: CASGGRNTEAFF.

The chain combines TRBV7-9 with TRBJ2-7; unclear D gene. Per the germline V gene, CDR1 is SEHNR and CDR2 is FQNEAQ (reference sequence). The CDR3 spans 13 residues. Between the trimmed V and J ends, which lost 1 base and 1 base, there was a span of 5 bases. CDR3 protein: CASSLDVSYEQYF. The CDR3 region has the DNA TGTGCCAGCAGCTTAGACGTTTCCTACGAGCAGTACTTC.

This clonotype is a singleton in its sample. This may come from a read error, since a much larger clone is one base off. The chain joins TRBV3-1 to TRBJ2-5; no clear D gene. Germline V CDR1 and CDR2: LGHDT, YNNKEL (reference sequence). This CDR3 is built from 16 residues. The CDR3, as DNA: TGTGCCAGCAGCCCCGTTGGCGGAGCTACAGAAGAGACCCAGTGCTTC. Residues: CASSPVGGATEETQCF.

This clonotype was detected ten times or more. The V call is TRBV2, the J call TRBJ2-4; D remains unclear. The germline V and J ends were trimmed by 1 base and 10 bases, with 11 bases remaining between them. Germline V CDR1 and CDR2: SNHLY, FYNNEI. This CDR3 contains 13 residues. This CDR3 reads CASSEGPPFIQYF. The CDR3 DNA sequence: TGTGCCAGCAGTGAAGGGCCACCCTTTATTCAGTACTTC.

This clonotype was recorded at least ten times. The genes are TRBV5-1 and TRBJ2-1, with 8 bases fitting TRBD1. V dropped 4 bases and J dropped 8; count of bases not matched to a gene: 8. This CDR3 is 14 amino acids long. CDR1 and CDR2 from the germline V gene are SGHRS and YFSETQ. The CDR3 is CASSHGQGGDEQFF. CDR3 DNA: TGCGCCAGCAGCCACGGACAGGGAGGAGATGAGCAGTTCTTC.

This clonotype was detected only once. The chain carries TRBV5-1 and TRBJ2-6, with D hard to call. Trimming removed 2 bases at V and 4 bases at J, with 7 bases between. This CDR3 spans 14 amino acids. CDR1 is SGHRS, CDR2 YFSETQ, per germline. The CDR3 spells CASSFTSGANVLTF. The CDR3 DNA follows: TGCGCCAGCAGCTTTACCTCCGGGGCCAACGTCCTGACTTTC.

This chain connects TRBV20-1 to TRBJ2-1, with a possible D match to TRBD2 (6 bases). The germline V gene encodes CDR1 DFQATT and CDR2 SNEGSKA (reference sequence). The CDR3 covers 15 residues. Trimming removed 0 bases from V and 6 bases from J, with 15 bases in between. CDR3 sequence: CSAREAQRAGNEQFF. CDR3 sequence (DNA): TGCAGTGCTAGAGAGGCCCAGAGAGCGGGCAATGAGCAGTTCTTC.

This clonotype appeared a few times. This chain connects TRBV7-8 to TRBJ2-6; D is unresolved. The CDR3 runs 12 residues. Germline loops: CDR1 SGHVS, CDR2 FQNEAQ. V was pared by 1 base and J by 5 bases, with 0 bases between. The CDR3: CASSLGANVLTF. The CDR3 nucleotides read TGTGCCAGCAGCTTAGGGGCCAACGTCCTGACTTTC.